This T cell receptor (beta chain) was sequenced in a study of HIV-infected children after antiretroviral therapy interruption. Turning to the study itself: Children's median ages were around 9.5 years and 8 years by group. Most participating children were previously exposed to EBV and CMV.

This clonotype was seen only a few times. The TCR library was built from RNA with a 3' RACE protocol and unique molecular identifiers. TCRdb processed the 3' RACE reads anew with MiXCR; each CDR3 protein has one entry. The sample carries approximately 95,000 distinct CDR3 sequences, 5.5% to 8.5% recorded once. Treatment described: PENTA 11 planned treatment interruption arm or continuous ART arm. This TCR derives from a pool of human donors with HIV. Source: CD45RA+ CD4+ T cells from PBMCs, pooled from several time points, taken from a donor given antiretroviral therapy, either interrupted or continuous. As for subset: naive CD4+ CD45RA+ CD45RO- T cells.

The CDR3 loop is CASSHKRTSGTEETQYF. Here the CDR3 DNA reads TGCGCCAGCAGCCATAAACGAACGTCCGGGACGGAAGAGACCCAGTACTTC. The chain couples TRBV5-1 to TRBJ2-5; TRBD1 or TRBD2 may be the D gene (5 bases each). Germline lookup yields CDR1 SGHRS and CDR2 YFSETQ. The CDR3 runs to 17 residues. With 4 bases removed from V and 3 bases from J, the gap between germline ends came to 22 bases.